Listed here are 4 T cell receptor beta chains from one sample, sequenced in a study of blood T cell repertoires in COVID-19. Produced via immunoSEQ multiplex PCR; TCRdb's table is partial and in-frame only. Counted here are approximately 480,000 clones, 75% to 90% occurring once; the ten biggest clones make up around 0.7%. The sample comprised PBMCs or T cells enriched from blood (not recorded which). These receptor sequences come from a woman aged 18 to 35 who had recovered from COVID-19.

This clone appeared a single time. The chain recombines TRBV28 with TRBJ1-2; maybe TRBD1 (5 bases). The CDR3 contains 12 residues. The V end lost 5 bases, the J end lost 4 bases, and 8 bases lay between the germline ends. In germline, CDR1 is MDHEN, CDR2 SYDVKM. The CDR3 reads CASSDDSYGYTF. Here the CDR3 DNA reads TGTGCCAGCAGTGATGACAGCTATGGCTACACCTTC.

V usage is TRBV5-5 and J usage is TRBJ1-6, with 7 bases identical to TRBD1. V was clipped by 0 bases and J by 9 bases; unmatched bases: 6. Germline CDR1 reads SGHKS; CDR2 reads YYEKEE (reference sequence). The CDR3 consists of 15 residues. This CDR3 reads CASSLETGHPSPLHF. CDR3 in DNA: TGTGCCAGCAGCTTGGAGACAGGGCATCCTTCACCCCTCCACTTT.

The chain combines TRBV5-5 with TRBJ2-7, with 8 bases aligning to TRBD2. From germline, CDR1 is SGHKS and CDR2 YYEKEE (reference sequence). The CDR3 sequence is 16 residues long. After removal of 4 bases from V and 3 bases from J, the junction contained 12 bases not matched to a gene. CDR3 nucleotide sequence: TGTGCCAGCAGCCCCCGGCGTAGCGGGGTTAACTACGAGCAGTACTTC. Amino acid sequence: CASSPRRSGVNYEQYF.

V and J are TRBV18 and TRBJ1-2; the match to TRBD1 covers 8 bases. The trim removed 3 bases at V and 3 bases at J, leaving 6 bases unmatched. Per the germline V gene, CDR1 is KGHSH and CDR2 is LQKENI. This CDR3 spans 15 amino acids. The CDR3 nucleotides are TGTGCCAGCTCACCCTTGGACAGGGATCACTATGGCTACACCTTC. Protein sequence: CASSPLDRDHYGYTF.